This T cell receptor beta chain appears in the sequencing data of a study of B cell selection in AIRE deficiency. Sorting defined conventional CD4 T cells as CD4+CD127+. The data were produced by immunoSEQ multiplex PCR, yet TCRdb's version contains in-frame clones alone and is incomplete. The sample lists under 25,000 clones; around 97% were seen once. General study results and limits: Patient Tconv and Treg cells showed healthy-like TCRBV usage, CDR3 length, diversity.

This CDR3 spans 14 amino acids. Germline loops: CDR1 SGHRS, CDR2 YFSETQ. V dropped 1 base and J dropped 3 bases, with 10 bases sitting between them. Only one count was recorded for this clone. Its antigen remains unknown. The same CDR3 also results from other DNA sequences found in this sample. The source of this sequence is a human donor with AIRE deficiency. Sequencing was performed on conventional CD4+ T cells sorted from PBMCs. This chain connects TRBV5-1 to TRBJ1-1; no clear D. The CDR3 DNA follows: TGCGCCAGCAGCTTGTCAGGCGAAGACACTGAAGCTTTCTTT. Its protein product is CASSLSGEDTEAFF.